The sequence of this T cell receptor (beta chain) was determined in a study of blood T cells in healthy people across ages. CDR1 and CDR2 (germline): SQVTM, ANQGSEA. The CDR3 sequence is 15 residues long. Whole-study findings and limits: Roughly linear age-related decline in beta diversity appeared, significant by age roughly 40.

A second PCR, run for roughly 7 to 11 cycles, used a sample-barcoded 5' primer plus a J-beta primer mix. From the 5' RACE reads, TCRdb called clonotypes with MiXCR, one entry per CDR3 protein. Here the sample spans about 800,000 distinct CDR3 sequences, about three fifths being singletons. About this clonotype: The target antigen is unknown.

The J gene is TRBJ2-5, the V gene TRBV29-1, with D possibly being TRBD2 (5 bases). The J call may be in error: the DNA end matches TRBJ2-7 better. The sequenced sample consisted of blood. The TCR originated in a man under 40 in good health. CDR3 residues: CSVVSRGSQNYEQYF. For the CDR3, the DNA is TGCAGCGTTGTTTCTCGGGGTTCGCAAAACTACGAGCAGTACTTC.